One sample yielded the 17 T cell receptor beta chains listed below, sequenced in a study of shared clonotypes between healthy human individuals. Here immunoSEQ multiplex PCR was the method, and the copy in TCRdb shows in-frame clones only, minus some. The data hold approximately 99,000 clones, with around 68% observed a single time. Sequencing was carried out using memory CD8+ T cells sorted from blood. The subset: CD45RO+ cells pooled with CCR7-negative TemRA cells. Source of these receptors: a woman aged 25 to 39 in good health.

The V and J genes are TRBV27 and TRBJ1-2; a possible D gene is TRBD1 (6 bases). Germline-derived CDR1 and CDR2 are MNHEY and SMNVEV (reference sequence). This CDR3 comprises 14 residues. The V gene lost 1 base and the J gene lost 2 bases, with 8 bases spanning the gap. The chain's CDR3 is CASSLFRGNYGYTF. The CDR3 region has the DNA TGTGCCAGCAGTTTATTCAGGGGCAACTATGGCTACACCTTC.

This rearrangement joins TRBV5-1 to TRBJ2-1; D may be TRBD2 (5 bases). Deletions cut 1 base from V and 3 bases from J, with 11 bases between. This CDR3 has 15 residues. Germline V gives CDR1 SGHRS, CDR2 YFSETQ. As DNA, the CDR3 is TGCGCCAGCAGCTTGAGCCGGGGAAGCTACAATGAGCAGTTCTTC. Encoded protein: CASSLSRGSYNEQFF.

The chain combines TRBV10-3 with TRBJ1-2; D might be TRBD1 (5 bases). Looked up from germline, CDR1 is ENHRY and CDR2 is SYGVKD. This CDR3 is 15 amino acids long. V lost 0 bases to trimming and J lost 6 bases, with 14 bases between them. Written as DNA, the CDR3 is TGTGCCATCAGTGAGTCGCTACGGGACGTTGATGGCTACACCTTC. This encodes CAISESLRDVDGYTF.

This sequence joins TRBV6-5 and TRBJ2-2; D call uncertain. Trimming pared 5 bases from V and 6 bases from J, leaving 10 bases between. This CDR3 has 13 residues. Germline V gene sequence: CDR1 MNHEY, CDR2 SVGAGI. The CDR3 protein is CASSPLGAGELFF. DNA for the CDR3: TGTGCCAGCAGTCCCCTTGGGGCCGGGGAGCTGTTTTTT.

This clone was counted a few times. The chain couples TRBV19 to TRBJ2-1; 7 positions match TRBD2. Germline V gene data show CDR1 as LNHDA and CDR2 as SQIVND (reference sequence). The CDR3 loop spans 20 amino acids. J lost 0 bases, V lost 1 base, and 15 bases had no gene match. CDR3 protein: CASSIGSKSRGGSSYNEQFF. In DNA, the CDR3 is TGTGCCAGTAGTATAGGTTCGAAATCGCGGGGCGGGAGCTCCTACAATGAGCAGTTCTTC.

This clone has a single count. This chain links TRBV10-3 with TRBJ1-1, with D unclear. V lost 5 bases and J 6 bases, leaving 10 bases between the germline ends. CDR1 and CDR2 from the germline V gene are ENHRY and SYGVKD. CDR3 length: 12 amino acids. The CDR3 sequence is CAISIRGAEAFF. CDR3 in DNA: TGTGCCATCAGTATTAGAGGCGCTGAAGCTTTCTTT.

The CDR3 DNA reads TGCGCCAGCAGCCAAGACAACGGGGGGCCGCGGTACGAGCAGTACTTC. Its translation is CASSQDNGGPRYEQYF. The rearrangement joins TRBV4-1 to TRBJ2-7; maybe TRBD2 (7 bases). The CDR3 runs 16 residues. CDR1 and CDR2 from the germline V gene are MGHRA and YSYEKL. Deletions cut 0 bases from V and 4 bases from J, with 16 bases between.

The V and J genes are TRBV27 and TRBJ2-7; 8 nucleotides agree with TRBD1. The V gene's germline CDR1 is MNHEY and CDR2 SMNVEV (reference sequence). Trimming at V came to 0 bases and at J to 1 base, leaving 2 bases not matched to a gene. The CDR3 is 15 amino acids. CDR3 DNA: TGTGCCAGCAGTTTATCGGGACAGGTGTCCTACGAGCAGTACTTC. Protein sequence: CASSLSGQVSYEQYF.

V gene TRBV6-1 combines with J gene TRBJ2-5; D unresolved. V dropped 5 bases and J dropped 2 bases, with 12 bases sitting between them. Germline assignment: CDR1 MNHNS and CDR2 SASEGT. The CDR3 contains 14 residues. Here the CDR3 reads CASSKVRPQETQYF. The CDR3 DNA follows: TGTGCCAGCAGTAAAGTTAGGCCGCAAGAGACCCAGTACTTC.

This chain connects TRBV5-1 to TRBJ2-7; no clear D. The ends were cut back, 2 bases at V and 3 bases at J, with 9 bases in the middle. CDR1 SGHRS and CDR2 YFSETQ come from the germline V gene. The CDR3 runs 13 residues. The CDR3, as DNA: TGCGCCAGCAGCTTCGGCCCAGACTACGAGCAGTACTTC. Residues: CASSFGPDYEQYF.

V is TRBV5-6 and J is TRBJ2-7; the D is unclear. The CDR3 loop spans 13 amino acids. The V end lost 4 bases, the J end lost 4 bases, and 12 bases lay between the germline ends. Germline loops: CDR1 SGHDT, CDR2 YYEEEE. The CDR3 loop is CASSPNWGYEQYF. The CDR3 coding sequence is TGTGCCAGCAGCCCTAACTGGGGTTACGAGCAGTACTTC.

The J gene is TRBJ2-2, the V gene TRBV7-6, with TRBD2 matching over 7 bases. This CDR3 is 16 amino acids long. Germline values: CDR1 SGHVS, CDR2 FNYEAQ. With 5 bases clipped from V and 4 bases from J, the junction kept 10 bases outside the gene matches. The CDR3 loop is CASSLLAGEFTGELFF. As DNA, the CDR3 is TGTGCCAGCAGCCTCCTCGCGGGGGAGTTCACCGGGGAGCTGTTTTTT. Drawing the rest from reference TRBV7-6 and TRBJ2-2, the complete variable domain is GAGVSQSPRYKVTKRGQDVALRCDPISGHVSLYWYRQALGQGPEFLTYFNYEAQQDKSGLPNDRFSAERPEGSISTLTIQRTEQRDSAMYRCASSLLAGEFTGELFFGEGSRLTVL.

The chain is built from TRBV30 and TRBJ1-3; D possibly corresponds to TRBD1 (6 bases). Germline CDR1 and CDR2: GTSNPN and SVGIG (reference sequence). The CDR3 length is 13 residues. Deletions cut 0 bases from V and 7 bases from J, with 10 bases between. CDR3 nucleotide sequence: TGTGCCTGGAGTGTTCCAGGGGTGAACACCATATATTTT. Amino acid sequence: CAWSVPGVNTIYF.

This clone occurred a few times. The chain recombines TRBV4-2 with TRBJ2-7; D unresolved. This CDR3 spans 12 amino acids. Germline CDR1 reads LGHNA; CDR2 reads YNFKEQ. The V and J ends lost 0 bases and 8 bases respectively, with 8 bases between them. The CDR3 loop reads CASSQDRSQQYF. The CDR3 DNA reads as TGTGCCAGCAGCCAAGACCGGTCCCAGCAGTACTTC.

The chain uses TRBV11-3 and TRBJ2-7, with 9 nucleotides matching TRBD1. The ends lost 2 bases at V and 5 bases at J; junction bases unmatched: 1. CDR3 length equals 13 residues. CDR1 and CDR2 (germline): SGHNT, YENEEA. The CDR3: CASSLTGGDEQYF. The CDR3 DNA sequence: TGTGCCAGCAGCTTAACAGGGGGCGACGAGCAGTACTTC.

About this clone: Other nucleotide sequences in the sample specify the same CDR3. The chain uses TRBV9 and TRBJ2-7, with 8 bases identical to TRBD2. CDR3 size: 15 residues. CDR1 SGDLS and CDR2 YYNGEE come from the germline V gene. V gave up 0 bases and J gave up 1 base; unmatched junction bases: 3. CDR3 nucleotide sequence: TGTGCCAGCAGCGTAGGACTAGCGAGTTCCTACGAGCAGTACTTC. It translates to CASSVGLASSYEQYF. The full variable domain, rest sourced from reference TRBV9 and TRBJ2-7, is DSGVTQTPKHLITATGQRVTLRCSPRSGDLSVYWYQQSLDQGLQFLIQYYNGEERAKGNILERFSAQQFPDLHSELNLSSLELGDSALYFCASSVGLASSYEQYFGPGTRLTVT.

V and J are TRBV19 and TRBJ1-5; 9 bases are shared with TRBD1. V lost 3 bases to trimming and J lost 0 bases; unmatched junction nucleotides: 3. The CDR3 consists of 16 residues. CDR1 and CDR2 (germline): LNHDA, SQIVND (reference sequence). The CDR3 bases are TGTGCCAGTAGTATGGGACAGGGATATAGCAATCAGCCCCAGCATTTT. Amino acid sequence: CASSMGQGYSNQPQHF.